This T cell receptor beta chain was sequenced for a study of T cell responses to AZD1222 COVID-19 vaccine. Trimming took off 2 bases at V and 7 bases at J, with 15 bases between the two ends. The CDR3 runs 15 residues. Germline CDR1 MNHEY, CDR2 SMNVEV (reference sequence). Method: immunoSEQ multiplex PCR; TCRdb's copy keeps in-frame clones and lacks some. The data show approximately 130,000 clones, approximately 92% seen once. Study findings and constraints: Every sample of the repertoires postdated the peak T cell response. A mostly white British donor set with more females was recruited, and clonal diversity was possibly underestimated. CD4 TCRs covered the whole spike, strongest at regions 160-218 and 743-854.

A single count supports this clone. Its cognate antigen is unknown. The sequencing here drew on peripheral blood, taken on day 0 of AZD1222 vaccination. The chain combines TRBV27 with TRBJ2-1; D might be TRBD2 (6 bases). The sequence came from an adult in good health. The CDR3 is CASSLAGPRDNEQFF. The CDR3 coding sequence is TGTGCCAGCAGTTTAGCGGGACCGAGAGATAATGAGCAGTTCTTC.